This TCR beta chain was sequenced for a study of T cells in Graves' hyperthyroidism and ophthalmopathy. J lost 2 bases, V lost 0 bases, and 5 bases had no gene match. The CDR3 consists of 16 residues. Per germline, CDR1 SGHAT and CDR2 FQDESV (reference sequence). This clonotype was found many times. Its antigen is not known. Template material for amplifying TCR beta CDR3 regions consisted of RNA transcripts. Researchers ran a first-round RT-PCR on the TCR CDR3 using the HTBI primer set. Each CDR3 protein gets one entry after TCRdb re-called the multiplex PCR reads with MiXCR. Of about 500,000 distinct CDR3 sequences listed, 13% to 15% are singletons. Study outcomes and limitations: Most clonotypes that expanded in the thyroid above 0.001 also showed up in blood. Ophthalmopathy was told apart from stable hyperthyroidism by a 13 V-J model.

Every diagnosis used clinical symptoms, serum thyroxine and TRAb, thyroid ultrasound and orbital computed tomography. The authors obtained PBMCs from around 10 ml of fresh peripheral blood. The material sequenced was blood. The V and J genes are TRBV11-1 and TRBJ2-7; TRBD2 agrees at 9 bases. This clonotype was obtained from a woman aged 18-29 years with Graves' hyperthyroidism. This chain's CDR3 is CASSLAEIAGAYEQYF. Here the CDR3 DNA reads TGTGCCAGCAGCTTAGCGGAAATAGCGGGAGCCTACGAGCAGTACTTC. The full variable domain, rest sourced from reference TRBV11-1 and TRBJ2-7, is EAEVAQSPRYKITEKSQAVAFWCDPISGHATLYWYRQILGQGPELLVQFQDESVVDDSQLPKDRFSAERLKGVDSTLKIQPAELGDSAMYLCASSLAEIAGAYEQYFGPGTRLTVT.